The 29 T cell receptor beta chains given below trace back to one sample, sequenced in a study of cytomegalovirus exposure and HLA in healthy donors. Method: immunoSEQ multiplex PCR; TCRdb's copy keeps in-frame clones and lacks some. The table lists about 120,000 clones, roughly nine tenths of them singletons. The sample comprised PBMCs. These receptor sequences come from a man in his late teens or twenties in good health and CMV-seropositive.

For the CDR3, the DNA is TGCGCCAGCAGCCTCAACGGGGGGGGCGTCGACGAGCAGTACTTC. It encodes CASSLNGGGVDEQYF. The chain carries TRBV4-1 and TRBJ2-7; 8 bases fit TRBD2. J gave up 5 bases and V 4 bases, and 10 bases lay outside the gene matches. This CDR3 has 15 amino acids. CDR1 is MGHRA, CDR2 YSYEKL, per germline.

V usage is TRBV19 and J usage is TRBJ1-5; D remains ambiguous. Germline values: CDR1 LNHDA, CDR2 SQIVND (reference sequence). This CDR3 comprises 12 residues. The V end lost 10 bases, the J end lost 9 bases, and 16 bases lay between the germline ends. CDR3 region: CATTDPAGPQHF. DNA of the CDR3: TGTGCCACTACGGACCCAGCGGGGCCCCAGCATTTT.

The chain is built from TRBV11-2 and TRBJ2-3, with TRBD2 matching over 10 bases. CDR1 and CDR2 from the germline V gene are SGHAT and FQNNGV. The V and J ends lost 1 base and 4 bases, in that order; junction bases with no gene match: 8. The length of the CDR3 is 17 residues. CDR3 region: CASSLVVTSGVPDTQYF. CDR3 in DNA: TGTGCCAGCAGCTTAGTAGTTACTAGCGGGGTTCCAGATACGCAGTATTTT.

The V gene is TRBV29-1, the J gene TRBJ1-5; weak D call: TRBD1 (5 bases). V was shortened by 4 bases and J by 6 bases, with 13 bases between the two germline ends. CDR3 length equals 13 residues. Germline assignment: CDR1 SQVTM and CDR2 ANQGSEA. The CDR3 DNA reads TGCAGCGTTGCGGTTTCGGGGGTTCAGCCCCAGCATTTT. It specifies CSVAVSGVQPQHF.

The CDR3 coding sequence is TGCAGCGTGGGGGGACGGGGATCTGAGCAGTTCTTC. Translated, it gives CSVGGRGSEQFF. The gene calls are TRBV29-1 and TRBJ2-1; D is perhaps TRBD2 (6 bases). Germline V gives CDR1 SQVTM, CDR2 ANQGSEA. CDR3 size: 12 residues. The germline V and J ends were trimmed by 6 bases and 9 bases, with 15 bases remaining between them.

The J gene is TRBJ2-2, the V gene TRBV29-1, with D unresolved. From germline, CDR1 is SQVTM and CDR2 ANQGSEA. This CDR3 comprises 11 residues. The V end was cut by 7 bases, the J end by 7 bases, with 10 bases between. As DNA, the CDR3 is TGCAGCGGAGGTTTGAACGGGGAGCTGTTTTTT. It encodes CSGGLNGELFF.

This sequence joins TRBV7-6 and TRBJ2-5; TRBD1 agrees at 9 bases. Germline CDR1 is SGHVS and CDR2 is FNYEAQ. This CDR3 comprises 14 residues. The J segment lost 7 bases and the V segment lost 5 bases, leaving 8 bases of the junction unmatched. The CDR3 is CASSASQGAATQYF. DNA of the CDR3: TGTGCCAGCAGCGCCTCACAGGGGGCCGCGACCCAGTACTTC.

J is TRBJ2-1 and V is TRBV28, with 8 bases identical to TRBD1. V shed 10 bases, J shed 10 bases, and the junction held 15 bases outside the gene matches. This CDR3 has 14 residues. CDR1 MDHEN and CDR2 SYDVKM come from the germline V gene. The DNA of the CDR3 is TGTGCCACCACAGGGGGAGACGCGTTAAGAGAGCAGTTCTTC. Amino acid sequence: CATTGGDALREQFF.

This clone appeared a few times. This sequence joins TRBV2 and TRBJ1-5, with TRBD1 matching over 8 bases. The CDR3 covers 15 residues. Per germline, CDR1 SNHLY and CDR2 FYNNEI. V was pared by 7 bases and J by 7 bases, with 12 bases of the junction left unmatched. CDR3 region: CASTRGPESGQPQHF. The CDR3 DNA reads as TGTGCCAGCACCAGGGGGCCCGAATCTGGACAGCCCCAGCATTTT. Using reference TRBV2 and TRBJ1-5 for the parts outside the CDR3, the full variable domain is EPEVTQTPSHQVTQMGQEVILRCVPISNHLYFYWYRQILGQKVEFLVSFYNNEISEKSEIFDDQFSVERPDGSNFTLKIRSTKLEDSAMYFCASTRGPESGQPQHFGDGTRLSIL.

There are a few counts of this clone. This sequence joins TRBV13 and TRBJ1-5, with 9 positions matching TRBD1. Germline values: CDR1 PRHDT, CDR2 FYEKMQ (reference sequence). Unmatched junction bases numbered 7, after V lost 6 bases and J lost 7 bases. The CDR3 loop spans 14 amino acids. CDR3 region: CASSLQGAGQPQHF. For the CDR3, the DNA is TGTGCCAGCAGTCTACAGGGGGCTGGCCAGCCCCAGCATTTT.

The chain has TRBV7-2 and TRBJ2-7; 12 nucleotides match TRBD1. The CDR3 is made up of 14 amino acids. V was clipped by 5 bases and J by 7 bases; unmatched bases: 6. Per the germline V gene, CDR1 is SGHTA and CDR2 is FQGNSA. CDR3 nucleotides: TGTGCCAGCAGCCTGGGACAGGGGGCGGTTGAGCAGTACTTC. Translating gives CASSLGQGAVEQYF.

This sequence joins TRBV7-9 and TRBJ2-7, with a possible D match to TRBD1 (6 bases). Trimming took off 5 bases at V and 2 bases at J, with 13 bases between the two ends. Germline CDR1 reads SEHNR; CDR2 reads FQNEAQ (reference sequence). The CDR3 loop spans 14 amino acids. The CDR3 DNA is TGTGCCAGCAGCCCGCAGGGGAATCCCTACGAGCAGTACTTC. It translates to CASSPQGNPYEQYF.

Notes on this clone: Other DNA sequences within the sample encode an identical CDR3. The genes are TRBV27 and TRBJ1-1; D is ambiguous. This CDR3 comprises 14 residues. Trimming shortened V by 3 bases and J by 0 bases, and 8 bases separated the two germline ends. The germline V gene encodes CDR1 MNHEY and CDR2 SMNVEV (reference sequence). The CDR3 region is CASSFGGLNTEAFF. The CDR3 DNA reads TGTGCCAGCAGTTTCGGAGGACTGAACACTGAAGCTTTCTTT.

V and J are TRBV28 and TRBJ1-2; 7 bases map to TRBD1. The germline V gene has CDR1 MDHEN and CDR2 SYDVKM. The V gene end was trimmed by 5 bases and the J gene end by 8 bases; junction bases not matched to a gene: 2. The CDR3 consists of 11 residues. The CDR3 DNA sequence: TGTGCCAGCAGTCCAGGGGGAGGCTACACCTTC. Translation gives CASSPGGGYTF.

The rearrangement links TRBV4-1 to TRBJ1-5; no clear D gene. The V gene lost 7 bases and the J gene lost 2 bases, with 15 bases spanning the gap. Germline V lookup: CDR1 MGHRA, CDR2 YSYEKL. This CDR3 has 15 residues. The CDR3 DNA sequence: TGCGCCAGCACGACCGGGATTTCGGGCAATCAGCCCCAGCATTTT. Translation gives CASTTGISGNQPQHF.

The chain carries TRBV6-6 and TRBJ1-2; D perhaps matches TRBD1 (5 bases). This CDR3 comprises 12 residues. Trimming cost V 10 bases and J 3 bases, with 12 bases left between them. Germline V gives CDR1 MNHNY, CDR2 SVGAGI (reference sequence). CDR3 bases: TGTGCCACAAACACGGGGGACTATGGCTACACCTTC. This sequence encodes CATNTGDYGYTF.

The chain uses TRBV10-3 and TRBJ1-1; TRBD1 aligns across 10 bases. The junction had 8 bases not matched to a gene; V was cut back by 7 bases and J by 3 bases. Germline CDR1 reads ENHRY; CDR2 reads SYGVKD. The CDR3 extends over 15 amino acids. The chain's CDR3 is CAIKRTGGRDTEAFF. CDR3 bases: TGTGCCATCAAACGGACAGGGGGGAGGGACACTGAAGCTTTCTTT.

This clone has a single count. The rearrangement links TRBV5-6 to TRBJ2-5, with 9 nucleotides matching TRBD1. The CDR3 is 17 residues long. Looked up from germline, CDR1 is SGHDT and CDR2 is YYEEEE. V lost 0 bases and J lost 5; bases outside the gene matches: 11. In DNA form, the CDR3 reads TGTGCCAGCAGCTTGGTAGGACAGGGGCCCCTAGCTGAGACCCAGTACTTC. Translation: CASSLVGQGPLAETQYF. Based on the CDR3 plus reference TRBV5-6 and TRBJ2-5, the full variable domain is DAGVTQSPTHLIKTRGQQVTLRCSPKSGHDTVSWYQQALGQGPQFIFQYYEEEERQRGNFPDRFSGHQFPNYSSELNVNALLLGDSALYLCASSLVGQGPLAETQYFGPGTRLLVL.

As to this clone: A junction end diverges from the germline sequence, so it may reflect a read error. The gene calls are TRBV7-9 and TRBJ2-5; 11 bases are a match to TRBD2. The CDR3 runs to 19 residues. Germline CDR1 is SEHNR and CDR2 is FQNEAQ (reference sequence). DNA of the CDR3: TGTGCCAGCAGAGGAGCAACTAGCGGGGGCGCTCCTACCCAAGGGACCCAGTACTTC. Translating it yields CASRGATSGGAPTQGTQYF.

The chain links TRBV4-1 to TRBJ1-6; D is perhaps TRBD1 (6 bases). With 0 bases removed from V and 7 bases from J, the gap between germline ends came to 10 bases. This CDR3 spans 15 amino acids. CDR1 is MGHRA and CDR2 is YSYEKL in the germline V gene. CDR3 DNA sequence: TGCGCCAGCAGCCAAGAAGGGGGGGGAAATTCACCCCTCCACTTT. Protein product: CASSQEGGGNSPLHF.

The chain links TRBV11-3 to TRBJ2-7, with 10 bases that match TRBD2. The CDR3 spans 13 residues. J gave up 7 bases and V 3 bases, and 3 bases lay outside the gene matches. The germline V gene encodes CDR1 SGHNT and CDR2 YENEEA. In DNA form, the CDR3 reads TGTGCCAGCAGCTTTATTAGCGGGGGGGAGCAGTACTTC. It translates to CASSFISGGEQYF.

This chain links TRBV6-5 with TRBJ2-2, with a possible D match to TRBD1 (6 bases). The CDR3 length is 16 residues. V was trimmed by 0 bases and J by 4 bases, leaving 12 bases between them. From germline, CDR1 is MNHEY and CDR2 SVGAGI. Written as DNA, the CDR3 is TGTGCCAGCAGTTACTCGACACAGGGTTCCACCGGGGAGCTGTTTTTT. As protein: CASSYSTQGSTGELFF.

The V call is TRBV5-8, the J call TRBJ1-6; weak D call: TRBD1 (6 bases). The CDR3 totals 16 residues. V lost 8 bases to trimming and J lost 1 base, with 16 bases between them. Germline loops: CDR1 SGHTS, CDR2 YDEGEE. CDR3 protein: CASGGASGSYNSPLHF. CDR3 nucleotide sequence: TGTGCCAGTGGGGGGGCCTCCGGGTCCTATAATTCACCCCTCCACTTT.

The chain couples TRBV5-6 to TRBJ1-2; 12 nucleotides match TRBD1. The length of the CDR3 is 15 residues. Per the germline V gene, CDR1 is SGHDT and CDR2 is YYEEEE. Trimming took 3 bases from V and 4 from J; bases not matched to a gene: 4. This chain's CDR3 is CASSWGTGGVYGYTF. The CDR3 bases are TGTGCCAGCAGCTGGGGGACAGGGGGCGTCTATGGCTACACCTTC.

This clone was picked up one time. The rearrangement joins TRBV10-1 to TRBJ2-2; the match to TRBD1 covers 11 bases. Germline values: CDR1 WNHNN, CDR2 SYGVQD (reference sequence). The CDR3 is 15 amino acids. Unmatched junction bases numbered 3, after V lost 3 bases and J lost 6 bases. As DNA, the CDR3 is TGCGCCAGCAGTGACCCGGGACAGGGGGCCGGGGAGCTGTTTTTT. The encoded protein is CASSDPGQGAGELFF.

The chain links TRBV7-2 to TRBJ2-7; TRBD1 might be the D (5 bases). CDR3 length: 14 residues. Trimming took 2 bases from V and 2 from J, leaving 10 bases between them. Looked up from germline, CDR1 is SGHTA and CDR2 is FQGNSA. CDR3 amino acids: CASSLYQDTYEQYF. The DNA for the CDR3 is TGTGCCAGCAGCTTATACCAGGACACCTACGAGCAGTACTTC.

The chain links TRBV7-9 to TRBJ1-5, with unresolved D. V lost 5 bases and J 5 bases, leaving 7 bases between the germline ends. Per the germline V gene, CDR1 is SEHNR and CDR2 is FQNEAQ (reference sequence). There are 12 residues in the CDR3. The CDR3 sequence is CASSPLDQPQHF. In DNA form, the CDR3 reads TGTGCCAGCAGCCCTCTCGATCAGCCCCAGCATTTT. The full variable domain, rest sourced from reference TRBV7-9 and TRBJ1-5, is DTGVSQNPRHKITKRGQNVTFRCDPISEHNRLYWYRQTLGQGPEFLTYFQNEAQLEKSRLLSDRFSAERPKGSFSTLEIQRTEQGDSAMYLCASSPLDQPQHFGDGTRLSIL.

The chain uses TRBV4-2 and TRBJ1-2; 8 bases are shared with TRBD1. V was pared by 0 bases and J by 4 bases, with 10 bases of the junction left unmatched. Looked up from germline, CDR1 is LGHNA and CDR2 is YNFKEQ. The CDR3 spans 17 residues. In DNA, the CDR3 is TGTGCCAGCAGCCAAGATCCAGCAGGGGGCTTTGGCTATGGCTACACCTTC. Translating it yields CASSQDPAGGFGYGYTF.

This chain links TRBV5-1 with TRBJ1-6; D is unclear. The V gene's germline CDR1 is SGHRS and CDR2 YFSETQ. The CDR3 is 17 residues long. The ends were cut back, 0 bases at V and 0 bases at J, with 10 bases in the middle. CDR3 amino acids: CASSLGEGRSYNSPLHF. The CDR3 DNA reads as TGCGCCAGCAGCTTGGGAGAGGGCCGCTCCTATAATTCACCCCTCCACTTT.